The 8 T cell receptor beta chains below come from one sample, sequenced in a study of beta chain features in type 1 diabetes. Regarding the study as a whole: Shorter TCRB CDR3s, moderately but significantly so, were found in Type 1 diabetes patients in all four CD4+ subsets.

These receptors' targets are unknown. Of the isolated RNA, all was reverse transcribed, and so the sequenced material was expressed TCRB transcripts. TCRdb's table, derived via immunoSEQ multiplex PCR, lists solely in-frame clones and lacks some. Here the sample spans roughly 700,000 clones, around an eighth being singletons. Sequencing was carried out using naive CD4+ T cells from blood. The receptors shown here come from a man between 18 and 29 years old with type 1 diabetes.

CDR3 coding DNA: TGCAGTGCTGACGGGAAGACCCAGTACTTC. Encoded protein: CSADGKTQYF. V usage is TRBV20-1 and J usage is TRBJ2-5; a possible D gene is TRBD2 (5 bases). The CDR3 covers 10 residues. Germline-derived CDR1 and CDR2 are DFQATT and SNEGSKA (reference sequence). Trimming cost V 5 bases and J 6 bases, with 7 bases left between them.

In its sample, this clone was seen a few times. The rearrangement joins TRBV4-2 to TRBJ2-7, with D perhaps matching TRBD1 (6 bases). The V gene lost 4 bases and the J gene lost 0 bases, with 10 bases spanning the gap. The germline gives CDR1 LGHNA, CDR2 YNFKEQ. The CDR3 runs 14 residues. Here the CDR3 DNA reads TGTGCCAGCAGCCCCCAGGGGAGCTCCTACGAGCAGTACTTC. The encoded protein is CASSPQGSSYEQYF.

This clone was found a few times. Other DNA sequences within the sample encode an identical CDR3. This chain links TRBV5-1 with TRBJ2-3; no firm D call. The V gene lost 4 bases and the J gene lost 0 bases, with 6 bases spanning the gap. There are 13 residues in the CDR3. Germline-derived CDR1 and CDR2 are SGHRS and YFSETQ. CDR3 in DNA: TGCGCCAGCAGCCTACCTAGCACAGATACGCAGTATTTT. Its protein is CASSLPSTDTQYF.

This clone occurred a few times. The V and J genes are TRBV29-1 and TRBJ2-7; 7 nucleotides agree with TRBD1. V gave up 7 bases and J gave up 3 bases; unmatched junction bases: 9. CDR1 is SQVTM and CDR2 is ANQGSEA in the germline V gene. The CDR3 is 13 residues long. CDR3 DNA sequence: TGCAGCGCAACCGGGACAGAGATCTACGAGCAGTACTTC. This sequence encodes CSATGTEIYEQYF.

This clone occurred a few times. DNA for the CDR3: TGTGCCAGCCGCCAAGGGGGAGGAGAGACCCAGTACTTC. As protein: CASRQGGGETQYF. This chain uses TRBV13 with TRBJ2-5; D is possibly TRBD1 or TRBD2 (6 bases each). Looked up from germline, CDR1 is PRHDT and CDR2 is FYEKMQ (reference sequence). V lost 8 bases to trimming and J lost 4 bases, with 14 bases between them. CDR3 length equals 13 residues. The complete variable domain, with remaining parts taken from reference TRBV13 and TRBJ2-5, reads AAGVIQSPRHLIKEKRETATLKCYPIPRHDTVYWYQQGPGQDPQFLISFYEKMQSDKGSIPDRFSAQQFSDYHSELNMSSLELGDSALYFCASRQGGGETQYFGPGTRLLVL.

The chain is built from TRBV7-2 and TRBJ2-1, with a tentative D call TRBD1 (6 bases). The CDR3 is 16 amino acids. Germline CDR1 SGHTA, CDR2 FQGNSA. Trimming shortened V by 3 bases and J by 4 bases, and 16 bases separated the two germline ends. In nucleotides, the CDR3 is TGTGCCAGCAGCTTTGGGGGCGCGGGCCTTTACAATGAGCAGTTCTTC. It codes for CASSFGGAGLYNEQFF.

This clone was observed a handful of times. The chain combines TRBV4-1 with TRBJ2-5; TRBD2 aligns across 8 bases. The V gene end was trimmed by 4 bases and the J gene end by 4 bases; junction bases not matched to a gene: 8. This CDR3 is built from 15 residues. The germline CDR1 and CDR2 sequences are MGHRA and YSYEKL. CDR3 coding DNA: TGCGCCAGCAGCCCCGGACTAGCACGTTCAGAGACCCAGTACTTC. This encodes CASSPGLARSETQYF.

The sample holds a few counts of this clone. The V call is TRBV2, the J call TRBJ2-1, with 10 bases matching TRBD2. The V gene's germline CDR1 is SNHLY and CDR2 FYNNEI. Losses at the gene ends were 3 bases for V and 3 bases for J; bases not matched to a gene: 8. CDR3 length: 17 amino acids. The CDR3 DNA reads TGTGCCAGCAGTGACGCCCTAGCGGGGGAGATCTACAATGAGCAGTTCTTC. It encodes CASSDALAGEIYNEQFF. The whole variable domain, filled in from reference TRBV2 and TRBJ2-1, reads EPEVTQTPSHQVTQMGQEVILRCVPISNHLYFYWYRQILGQKVEFLVSFYNNEISEKSEIFDDQFSVERPDGSNFTLKIRSTKLEDSAMYFCASSDALAGEIYNEQFFGPGTRLTVL.